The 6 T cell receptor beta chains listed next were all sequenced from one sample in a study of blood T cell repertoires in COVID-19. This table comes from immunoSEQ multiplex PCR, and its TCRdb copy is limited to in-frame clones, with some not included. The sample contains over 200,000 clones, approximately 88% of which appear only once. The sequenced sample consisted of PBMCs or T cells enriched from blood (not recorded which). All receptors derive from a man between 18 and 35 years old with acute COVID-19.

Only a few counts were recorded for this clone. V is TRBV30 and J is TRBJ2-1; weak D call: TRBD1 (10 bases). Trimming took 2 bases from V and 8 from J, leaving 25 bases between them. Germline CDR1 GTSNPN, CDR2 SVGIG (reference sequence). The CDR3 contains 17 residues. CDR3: CAWSPDRGWIAGDEQFF. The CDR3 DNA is TGTGCCTGGAGTCCGGACAGGGGGTGGATAGCGGGAGATGAGCAGTTCTTC.

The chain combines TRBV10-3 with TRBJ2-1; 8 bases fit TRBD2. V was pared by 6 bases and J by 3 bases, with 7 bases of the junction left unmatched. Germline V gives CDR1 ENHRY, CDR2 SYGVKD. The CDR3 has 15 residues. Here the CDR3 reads CAIRPGLGFYNEQFF. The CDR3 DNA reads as TGTGCCATCAGACCGGGACTAGGGTTCTACAATGAGCAGTTCTTC.

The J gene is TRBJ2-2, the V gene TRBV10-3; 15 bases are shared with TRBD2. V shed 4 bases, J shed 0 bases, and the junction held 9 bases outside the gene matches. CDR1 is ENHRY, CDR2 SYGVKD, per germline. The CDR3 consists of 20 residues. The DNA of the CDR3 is TGTGCCATCAGTGGAGTCGGGACTAGCGGGAGGCCACCGAACACCGGGGAGCTGTTTTTT. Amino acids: CAISGVGTSGRPPNTGELFF.

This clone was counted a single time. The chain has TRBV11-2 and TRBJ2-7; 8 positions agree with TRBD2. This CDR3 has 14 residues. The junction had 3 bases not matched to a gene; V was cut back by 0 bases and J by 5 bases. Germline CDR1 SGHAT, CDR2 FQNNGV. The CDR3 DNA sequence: TGTGCCAGCAGCTTAGATCGGGGGGGGGACGAGCAGTACTTC. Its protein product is CASSLDRGGDEQYF.

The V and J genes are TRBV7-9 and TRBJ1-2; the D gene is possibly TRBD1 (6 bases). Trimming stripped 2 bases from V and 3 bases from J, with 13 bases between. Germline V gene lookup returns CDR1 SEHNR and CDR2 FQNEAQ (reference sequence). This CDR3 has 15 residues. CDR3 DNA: TGTGCCAGCAGCTTATTCAGGGGAGATGACTATGGCTACACCTTC. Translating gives CASSLFRGDDYGYTF.

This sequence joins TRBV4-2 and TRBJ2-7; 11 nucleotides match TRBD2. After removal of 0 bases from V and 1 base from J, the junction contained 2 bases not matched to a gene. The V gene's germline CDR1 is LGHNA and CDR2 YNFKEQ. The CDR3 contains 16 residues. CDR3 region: CASSQEGTSGSYEQYF. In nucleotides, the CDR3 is TGTGCCAGCAGCCAAGAGGGGACTAGCGGTTCCTACGAGCAGTACTTC.